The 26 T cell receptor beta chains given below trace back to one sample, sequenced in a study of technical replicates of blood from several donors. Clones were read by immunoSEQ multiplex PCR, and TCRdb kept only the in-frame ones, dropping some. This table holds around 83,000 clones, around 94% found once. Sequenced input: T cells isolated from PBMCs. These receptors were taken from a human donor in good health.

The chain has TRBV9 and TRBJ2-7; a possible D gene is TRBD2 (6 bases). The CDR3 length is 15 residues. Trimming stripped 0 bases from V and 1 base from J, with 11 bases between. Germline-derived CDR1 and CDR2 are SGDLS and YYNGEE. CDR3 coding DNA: TGTGCCAGCAGCGTAGGCGGGACTCCTTCCTACGAGCAGTACTTC. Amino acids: CASSVGGTPSYEQYF.

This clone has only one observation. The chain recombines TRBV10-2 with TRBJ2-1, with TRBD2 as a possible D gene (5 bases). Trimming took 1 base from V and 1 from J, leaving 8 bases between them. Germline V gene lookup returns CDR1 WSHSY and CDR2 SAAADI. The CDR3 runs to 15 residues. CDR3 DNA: TGCGCCAGCAGTGAGTGGAGGCCGTCCTACAATGAGCAGTTCTTC. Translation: CASSEWRPSYNEQFF.

DNA of the CDR3: TGTGCCAGCAGTCGGGGAAACGACGGAAACACCATATATTTT. Translation gives CASSRGNDGNTIYF. V is TRBV2 and J is TRBJ1-3; no clear D gene. The V end was cut by 5 bases, the J end by 4 bases, with 12 bases between. The CDR3 totals 14 residues. Germline assignment: CDR1 SNHLY and CDR2 FYNNEI. The full variable domain, with the rest looked up from reference TRBV2 and TRBJ1-3, is EPEVTQTPSHQVTQMGQEVILRCVPISNHLYFYWYRQILGQKVEFLVSFYNNEISEKSEIFDDQFSVERPDGSNFTLKIRSTKLEDSAMYFCASSRGNDGNTIYFGEGSWLTVV.

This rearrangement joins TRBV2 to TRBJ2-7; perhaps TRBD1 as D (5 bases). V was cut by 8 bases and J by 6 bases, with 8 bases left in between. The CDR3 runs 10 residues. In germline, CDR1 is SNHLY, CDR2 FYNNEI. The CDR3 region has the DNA TGTGCCAGCGCAGGGCGCGAGCAGTACTTC. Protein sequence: CASAGREQYF.

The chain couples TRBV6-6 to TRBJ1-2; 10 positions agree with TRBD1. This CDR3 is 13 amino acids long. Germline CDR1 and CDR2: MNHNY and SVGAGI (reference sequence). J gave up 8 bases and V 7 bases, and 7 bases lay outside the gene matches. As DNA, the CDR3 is TGTGCCAGCAATAGAGGACAGGGGGAGGGCTACACCTTC. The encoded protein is CASNRGQGEGYTF.

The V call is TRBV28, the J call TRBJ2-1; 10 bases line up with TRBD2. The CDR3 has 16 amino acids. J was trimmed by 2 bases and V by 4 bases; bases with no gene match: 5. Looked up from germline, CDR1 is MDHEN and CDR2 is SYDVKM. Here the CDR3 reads CASSSTSGPTYNEQFF. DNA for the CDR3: TGTGCCAGCAGTTCGACTAGCGGGCCAACCTACAATGAGCAGTTCTTC.

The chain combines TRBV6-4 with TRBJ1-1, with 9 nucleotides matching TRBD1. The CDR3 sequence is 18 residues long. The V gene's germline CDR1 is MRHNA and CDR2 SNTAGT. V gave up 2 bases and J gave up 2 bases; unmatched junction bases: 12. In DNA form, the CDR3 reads TGTGCCAGCAGTGACCACGCATGGACAGGGGCGCTCAACACTGAAGCTTTCTTT. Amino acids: CASSDHAWTGALNTEAFF.

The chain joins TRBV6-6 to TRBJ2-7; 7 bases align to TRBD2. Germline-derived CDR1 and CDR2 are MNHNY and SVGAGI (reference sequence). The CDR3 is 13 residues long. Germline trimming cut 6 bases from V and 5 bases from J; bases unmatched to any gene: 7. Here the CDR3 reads CASRWGGVNEQYF. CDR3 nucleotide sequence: TGTGCCAGCAGGTGGGGGGGGGTAAACGAGCAGTACTTC.

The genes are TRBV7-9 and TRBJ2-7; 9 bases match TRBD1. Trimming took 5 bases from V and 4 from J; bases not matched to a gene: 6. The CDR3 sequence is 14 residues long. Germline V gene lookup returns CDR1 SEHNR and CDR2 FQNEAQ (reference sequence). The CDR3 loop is CASSPRDRAYEQYF. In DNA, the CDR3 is TGTGCCAGCAGCCCTAGGGACAGGGCTTACGAGCAGTACTTC.

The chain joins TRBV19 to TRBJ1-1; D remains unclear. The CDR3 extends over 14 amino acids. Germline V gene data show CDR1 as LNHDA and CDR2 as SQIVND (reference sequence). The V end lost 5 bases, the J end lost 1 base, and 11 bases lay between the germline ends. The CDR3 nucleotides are TGTGCCAGTAGTCCCCTCGACACGAACACTGAAGCTTTCTTT. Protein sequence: CASSPLDTNTEAFF.

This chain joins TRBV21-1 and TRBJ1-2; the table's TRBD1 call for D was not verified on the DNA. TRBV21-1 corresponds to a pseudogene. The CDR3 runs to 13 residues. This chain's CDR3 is CASSPWGQVGYTF. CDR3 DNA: TGTGCCAGCAGCCCTTGGGGACAGGTTGGCTACACCTTC.

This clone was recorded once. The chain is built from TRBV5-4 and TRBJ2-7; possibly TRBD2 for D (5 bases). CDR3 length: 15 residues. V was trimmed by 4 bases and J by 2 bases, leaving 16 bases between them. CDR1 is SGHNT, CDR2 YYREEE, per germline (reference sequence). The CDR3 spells CASSRTSSPTYEQYF. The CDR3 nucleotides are TGTGCCAGCAGCCGGACTTCGTCGCCAACCTACGAGCAGTACTTC. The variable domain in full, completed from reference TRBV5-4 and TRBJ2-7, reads ETGVTQSPTHLIKTRGQQVTLRCSSQSGHNTVSWYQQALGQGPQFIFQYYREEENGRGNFPPRFSGLQFPNYSSELNVNALELDDSALYLCASSRTSSPTYEQYFGPGTRLTVT.

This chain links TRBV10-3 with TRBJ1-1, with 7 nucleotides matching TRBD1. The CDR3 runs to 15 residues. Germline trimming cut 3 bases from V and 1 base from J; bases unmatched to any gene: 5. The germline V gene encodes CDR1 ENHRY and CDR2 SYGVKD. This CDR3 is CAISDRGAENTEAFF. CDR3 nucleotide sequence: TGTGCCATCAGTGACAGGGGGGCGGAGAACACTGAAGCTTTCTTT.

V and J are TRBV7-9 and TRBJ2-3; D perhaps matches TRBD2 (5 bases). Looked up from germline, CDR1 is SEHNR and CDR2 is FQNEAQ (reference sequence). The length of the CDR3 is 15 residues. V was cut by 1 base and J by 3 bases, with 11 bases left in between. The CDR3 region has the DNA TGTGCCAGCAGCTTAGACGGGATAAGGACAGATACGCAGTATTTT. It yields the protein CASSLDGIRTDTQYF.

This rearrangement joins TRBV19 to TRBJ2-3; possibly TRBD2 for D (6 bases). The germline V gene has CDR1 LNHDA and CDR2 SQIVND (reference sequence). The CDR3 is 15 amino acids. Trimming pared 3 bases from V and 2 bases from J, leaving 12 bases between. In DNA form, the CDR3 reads TGTGCCAGTAGTATTGGGACTTGGTACACAGATACGCAGTATTTT. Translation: CASSIGTWYTDTQYF.

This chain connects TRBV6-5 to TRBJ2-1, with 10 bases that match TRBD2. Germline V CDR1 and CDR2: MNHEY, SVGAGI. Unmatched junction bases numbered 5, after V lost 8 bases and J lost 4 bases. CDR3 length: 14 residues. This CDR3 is CASYRTSGYNEQFF. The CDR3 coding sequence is TGTGCCAGCTATCGGACTAGCGGATACAATGAGCAGTTCTTC.

The CDR3 DNA follows: TGCGCCAGCAGTATCAGGGAGGACACTGAAGCTTTCTTT. This codes for CASSIREDTEAFF. The gene calls are TRBV5-1 and TRBJ1-1, with D possibly TRBD1 on 5 matching bases. The CDR3 is 13 amino acids. The germline V gene encodes CDR1 SGHRS and CDR2 YFSETQ. V was clipped by 5 bases and J by 3 bases, with 11 bases between them. Supplemented by reference TRBV5-1 and TRBJ1-1, the full variable domain reads KAGVTQTPRYLIKTRGQQVTLSCSPISGHRSVSWYQQTPGQGLQFLFEYFSETQRNKGNFPGRFSGRQFSNSRSEMNVSTLELGDSALYLCASSIREDTEAFFGQGTRLTVV.

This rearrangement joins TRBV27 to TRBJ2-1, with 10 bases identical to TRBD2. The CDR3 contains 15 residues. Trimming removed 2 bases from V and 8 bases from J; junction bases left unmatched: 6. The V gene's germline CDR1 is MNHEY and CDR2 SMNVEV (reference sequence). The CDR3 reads CASSLGLAGVYEQFF. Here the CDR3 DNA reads TGTGCCAGCAGTTTAGGCCTAGCGGGAGTTTATGAGCAGTTCTTC.

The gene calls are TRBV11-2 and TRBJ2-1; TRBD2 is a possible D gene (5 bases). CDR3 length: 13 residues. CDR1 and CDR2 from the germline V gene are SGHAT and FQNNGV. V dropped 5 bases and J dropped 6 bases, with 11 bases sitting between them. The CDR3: CASSQTSLNEQFF. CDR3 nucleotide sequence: TGTGCCAGCAGCCAAACTAGTCTCAATGAGCAGTTCTTC.

The CDR3 nucleotides read TGTGCCAGCAGTTCTGGGGACAGCTACAATCAGCCCCAGCATTTT. It specifies CASSSGDSYNQPQHF. The rearrangement joins TRBV27 to TRBJ1-5; TRBD1 aligns across 7 bases. The V segment lost 4 bases and the J segment 3 bases; nucleotides outside the gene matches: 6. Germline V gives CDR1 MNHEY, CDR2 SMNVEV (reference sequence). This CDR3 has 15 amino acids.

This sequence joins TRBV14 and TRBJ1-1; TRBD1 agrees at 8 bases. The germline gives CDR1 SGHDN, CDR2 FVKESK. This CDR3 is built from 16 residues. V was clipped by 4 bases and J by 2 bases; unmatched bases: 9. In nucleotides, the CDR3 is TGTGCCAGCAGCCCTATAGGACAGGGCGAAAACACTGAAGCTTTCTTT. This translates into CASSPIGQGENTEAFF.

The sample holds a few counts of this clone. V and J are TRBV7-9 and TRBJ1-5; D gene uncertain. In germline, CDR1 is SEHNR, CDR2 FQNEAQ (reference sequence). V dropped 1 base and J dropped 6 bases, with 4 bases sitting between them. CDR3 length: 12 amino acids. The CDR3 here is CASSLGVQPQHF. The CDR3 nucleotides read TGTGCCAGCAGCTTAGGAGTTCAGCCCCAGCATTTT.

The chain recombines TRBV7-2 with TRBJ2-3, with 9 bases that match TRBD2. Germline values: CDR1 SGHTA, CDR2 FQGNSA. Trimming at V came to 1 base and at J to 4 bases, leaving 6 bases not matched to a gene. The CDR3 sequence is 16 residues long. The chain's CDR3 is CASSLGLAGAADTQYF. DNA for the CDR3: TGTGCCAGCAGCTTAGGTTTAGCGGGAGCCGCAGATACGCAGTATTTT.

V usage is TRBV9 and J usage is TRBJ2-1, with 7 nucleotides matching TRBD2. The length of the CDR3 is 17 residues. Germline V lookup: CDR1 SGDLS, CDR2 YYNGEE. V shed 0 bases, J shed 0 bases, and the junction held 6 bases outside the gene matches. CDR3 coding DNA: TGTGCCAGCAGCGTAGTGGGGGGGACTAACTCCTACAATGAGCAGTTCTTC. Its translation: CASSVVGGTNSYNEQFF.

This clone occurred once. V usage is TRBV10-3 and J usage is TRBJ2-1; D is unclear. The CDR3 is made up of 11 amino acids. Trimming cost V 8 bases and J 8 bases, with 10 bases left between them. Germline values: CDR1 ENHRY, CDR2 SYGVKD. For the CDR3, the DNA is TGTGCCATCCGAGGTGTCCATGAGCAGTTCTTC. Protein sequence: CAIRGVHEQFF.

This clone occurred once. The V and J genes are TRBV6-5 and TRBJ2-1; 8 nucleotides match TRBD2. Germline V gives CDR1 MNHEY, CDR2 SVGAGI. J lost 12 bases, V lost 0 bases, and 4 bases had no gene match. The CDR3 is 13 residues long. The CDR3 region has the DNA TGTGCCAGCAGTTACTCTCGGACTAGCTGGCAGTTCTTC. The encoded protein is CASSYSRTSWQFF.